This T cell receptor (beta chain) was sequenced in a study of shared clonotypes between healthy human individuals. Losses at the gene ends were 5 bases for V and 4 bases for J; bases not matched to a gene: 8. The CDR3 spans 14 residues. Germline V gene data show CDR1 as SGDLS and CDR2 as YYNGEE. This table comes from immunoSEQ multiplex PCR, and its TCRdb copy is limited to in-frame clones, with some not included. The sample contains about 470,000 clones, about 76% of which appear only once. Sequenced input: PBMCs. The chain recombines TRBV9 with TRBJ1-1; TRBD1 matches 7 bases. This sequence was found in a woman in her thirties or forties in good health. Some clones in this sample may be carry-over from other donors' samples. The CDR3, as DNA: TGTGCCAGCAGTAAGACAGGGTACGGCACTGAAGCTTTCTTT. Translating gives CASSKTGYGTEAFF.